The T cell receptor (beta chain) described here comes from a study of lymphopenia after photon versus proton radiotherapy. General study findings and limits: Post-nadir diversity loss with photons came from oligoclonal expansion, particularly CD8+ Temra cells. Under photons, naive T cells and diversity fell while effector/memory populations rose. Better survival with proton therapy was suggested as possible, not demonstrated.

Produced via immunoSEQ multiplex PCR; TCRdb's table is partial and in-frame only. Among 150,000 to 200,000 clones listed, about 85% were seen once. Of note for this clone: Its target is not known.

This clonotype originated in a man in his forties or fifties with gastric cancer. Sequences were derived from peripheral blood, sampled from a patient treated with photon-based radiotherapy.

The CDR3 loop reads CASSMGSGRFNQPQHF. In DNA, the CDR3 is TGTGCCAGTAGTATGGGGTCTGGGCGGTTTAATCAGCCCCAGCATTTT. The chain uses TRBV19 and TRBJ1-5, with D unclear. The CDR3 is made up of 16 amino acids. V shed 3 bases and J shed 4 bases, with 16 bases lying between them. CDR1 and CDR2 (germline): LNHDA, SQIVND (reference sequence).